The 21 T cell receptor beta chains below were found in one sample sequenced in a study of T cells in Graves' hyperthyroidism and ophthalmopathy. TCR beta CDR3 regions were amplified from RNA. HTBI primers were the set used in a first-round RT-PCR of the TCR CDR3. MiXCR, run by TCRdb on the multiplex PCR reads, gives a single entry per CDR3 protein. In the table there are about 770,000 distinct CDR3 sequences, around 19% of which are singletons. Sequenced material: blood. These receptors all come from a woman aged 45 to 65 with Graves' hyperthyroidism that later progressed to Graves' ophthalmopathy.

The genes are TRBV7-2 and TRBJ1-2, with 7 positions matching TRBD1. The CDR3 is 15 residues long. CDR1 and CDR2 (germline): SGHTA, FQGNSA. With V trimmed by 5 bases and J by 6 bases, 12 bases remained unmatched. CDR3 loop: CASSQGGARGDGYTF. The CDR3 DNA is TGTGCCAGCAGCCAGGGGGGTGCCCGGGGGGATGGCTACACCTTC. The variable domain in full, completed from reference TRBV7-2 and TRBJ1-2, reads GAGVSQSPSNKVTEKGKDVELRCDPISGHTALYWYRQSLGQGLEFLIYFQGNSAPDKSGLPSDRFSAERTGGSVSTLTIQRTQQEDSAVYLCASSQGGARGDGYTFGSGTRLTVV.

This clonotype was counted ten times or more. The chain recombines TRBV27 with TRBJ2-7; a possible D gene is TRBD2 (6 bases). The CDR3 contains 16 residues. V was clipped by 5 bases and J by 2 bases, with 19 bases between them. Germline loops: CDR1 MNHEY, CDR2 SMNVEV (reference sequence). The CDR3 sequence: CASSPSAGTSAYEQYF. CDR3 in DNA: TGTGCCAGCAGTCCCTCGGCGGGGACCTCTGCCTACGAGCAGTACTTC.

This clonotype was seen at least ten times. The chain carries TRBV20-1 and TRBJ2-1; 15 nucleotides align to TRBD2. V trimming: 6 bases; J trimming: 7 bases; junction bases outside the gene matches: 10. The CDR3 consists of 16 residues. Per germline, CDR1 DFQATT and CDR2 SNEGSKA (reference sequence). The CDR3 here is CSAHSRTSGGGNEQFF. The CDR3 DNA is TGCAGTGCCCATAGCCGGACTAGCGGGGGGGGTAATGAGCAGTTCTTC.

This clonotype was recorded many times. The genes are TRBV20-1 and TRBJ2-3, with 8 bases fitting TRBD2. Germline V gives CDR1 DFQATT, CDR2 SNEGSKA (reference sequence). The V segment lost 3 bases and the J segment 7 bases; nucleotides outside the gene matches: 3. This CDR3 has 12 amino acids. The CDR3 spells CSASGGANTQYF. DNA of the CDR3: TGCAGTGCTAGCGGGGGGGCGAATACGCAGTATTTT.

This clonotype was observed many times. This rearrangement joins TRBV13 to TRBJ1-5; D is ambiguous. CDR3 size: 14 residues. The V gene's germline CDR1 is PRHDT and CDR2 FYEKMQ (reference sequence). V was clipped by 0 bases and J by 4 bases, with 7 bases between them. This CDR3 reads CASSLGRTNQPQHF. The CDR3 DNA reads TGTGCCAGCAGCTTAGGACGGACTAATCAGCCCCAGCATTTT. Full variable domain (rest looked up from reference TRBV13 and TRBJ1-5): AAGVIQSPRHLIKEKRETATLKCYPIPRHDTVYWYQQGPGQDPQFLISFYEKMQSDKGSIPDRFSAQQFSDYHSELNMSSLELGDSALYFCASSLGRTNQPQHFGDGTRLSIL.

Only a few counts were recorded for this clonotype. This sequence joins TRBV12-3 or TRBV12-4 and TRBJ1-3; TRBD1 matches at 8 bases. The V segment lost 5 bases and the J segment 0 bases; nucleotides outside the gene matches: 9. The CDR3 has 17 residues. The CDR3 here is CASSGYRGQGSGNTIYF. The CDR3 region has the DNA TGTGCCAGCAGTGGATACCGAGGACAGGGCTCTGGAAACACCATATATTTT.

The chain combines TRBV25-1 with TRBJ2-7, with a possible D match to TRBD1 (6 bases). Germline V gives CDR1 MGHDK, CDR2 SYGVNS. The length of the CDR3 is 14 residues. V was clipped by 0 bases and J by 1 base, with 7 bases between them. CDR3 bases: TGTGCCAGCAGTGAATATCAGGGGTCCTACGAGCAGTACTTC. Amino acid sequence: CASSEYQGSYEQYF.

This clonotype was detected a few times. This chain links TRBV5-6 with TRBJ1-5; D perhaps matches TRBD1 (5 bases). The CDR3 is made up of 15 amino acids. Germline CDR1 and CDR2: SGHDT and YYEEEE. V shed 1 base and J shed 6 bases, with 14 bases lying between them. In DNA, the CDR3 is TGTGCCAGCAGCTTGTGGGGCCAGGCTGGTCAGCCCCAGCATTTT. Its protein product is CASSLWGQAGQPQHF.

V and J are TRBV9 and TRBJ2-3; 10 positions agree with TRBD2. Looked up from germline, CDR1 is SGDLS and CDR2 is YYNGEE. The CDR3 covers 18 residues. Trimming cost V 4 bases and J 2 bases; bases outside gene matches: 13. The CDR3 coding sequence is TGTGCCAGCAGCCCTCGGGCTAGCGGGGGACGGTTCACAGATACGCAGTATTTT. Protein: CASSPRASGGRFTDTQYF.

About this clonotype: Its ends do not fully match the called genes, so a read error is possible. J is TRBJ2-7 and V is TRBV4-1, with TRBD1 as a possible D gene (6 bases). Germline loops: CDR1 MGHRA, CDR2 YSYEKL. CDR3 length: 15 amino acids. CDR3 DNA: TGCGCCAGCAGCCCCCGAAGTACAGGGACCTACGAGCGGTACTTC. Amino acid sequence: CASSPRSTGTYERYF.

This clonotype appeared a few times. The chain carries TRBV2 and TRBJ1-2; TRBD1 is a possible D gene (5 bases). The ends were cut back, 3 bases at V and 12 bases at J, with 14 bases in the middle. Looked up from germline, CDR1 is SNHLY and CDR2 is FYNNEI. The CDR3 totals 12 residues. Here the CDR3 reads CASSDVVRDHTF. CDR3 coding DNA: TGTGCCAGCAGTGATGTTGTTCGGGACCACACCTTC.

The rearrangement links TRBV2 to TRBJ1-1; 7 bases are shared with TRBD1. Trimming cost V 8 bases and J 0 bases; bases outside gene matches: 6. CDR3 size: 14 residues. Per germline, CDR1 SNHLY and CDR2 FYNNEI. CDR3 protein: CASGTGEVNTEAFF. The CDR3 bases are TGTGCCAGCGGCACAGGGGAGGTGAACACTGAAGCTTTCTTT.

A few counts support this clonotype. The chain has TRBV25-1 and TRBJ2-7; D not certain. The germline CDR1 and CDR2 sequences are MGHDK and SYGVNS. The CDR3 runs to 16 residues. V was trimmed by 2 bases and J by 0 bases, leaving 14 bases between them. CDR3 sequence: CASSEPLGESSYEQYF. DNA for the CDR3: TGTGCCAGCAGTGAACCCCTAGGCGAATCCTCCTACGAGCAGTACTTC.

As regards this clonotype: A much larger clone lies a single base off, so this may be a read error. This rearrangement joins TRBV5-1 to TRBJ1-2; TRBD1 matches at 7 bases. Germline V gene lookup returns CDR1 SGHRS and CDR2 YFSETQ. J was trimmed by 8 bases and V by 1 base; bases with no gene match: 11. The CDR3 has 15 residues. The CDR3 loop reads CASSLWGQQTVGYTF. The CDR3 DNA sequence: TGCGCCAGCAGCTTGTGGGGACAGCAAACGGTGGGCTACACCTTC.

On this clonotype: This could be a read error, since a much larger clone is one nucleotide away. This rearrangement joins TRBV15 to TRBJ2-7, with TRBD1 matching over 10 bases. The ends lost 3 bases at V and 4 bases at J; junction bases unmatched: 6. The length of the CDR3 is 15 residues. Germline lookup yields CDR1 LNHNV and CDR2 YYDKDF (reference sequence). CDR3 sequence (DNA): TGTGCCACCAGCAGTGGGGGACAGGGGAGTTACGAGCAGTACTTC. Amino acid sequence: CATSSGGQGSYEQYF.

In this sample, this clonotype turned up many times. The genes are TRBV3-1 and TRBJ2-2, with 7 positions matching TRBD1. CDR3 length: 16 residues. CDR1 and CDR2 from the germline V gene are LGHDT and YNNKEL (reference sequence). V lost 4 bases, J lost 5 bases, and 10 bases stayed unmatched. The CDR3 is CASSPPLRGLTGELFF. The CDR3 nucleotides read TGTGCCAGCAGCCCCCCTTTGAGGGGGCTGACCGGGGAGCTGTTTTTT.

The chain has TRBV2 and TRBJ2-2, with TRBD2 as a possible D gene (6 bases). From germline, CDR1 is SNHLY and CDR2 FYNNEI. CDR3 size: 14 residues. V lost 7 bases, J lost 5 bases, and 14 bases lay in between. The CDR3 spells CASNLGSPTGELFF. In DNA, the CDR3 is TGTGCCAGCAATCTCGGGAGTCCTACCGGGGAGCTGTTTTTT. The full variable domain, completed using reference TRBV2 and TRBJ2-2, is EPEVTQTPSHQVTQMGQEVILRCVPISNHLYFYWYRQILGQKVEFLVSFYNNEISEKSEIFDDQFSVERPDGSNFTLKIRSTKLEDSAMYFCASNLGSPTGELFFGEGSRLTVL.

Regarding this clonotype: A single base separates this from a much larger clone, so it may be a read error. The V and J genes are TRBV20-1 and TRBJ1-1, with 7 bases that match TRBD1. Germline V lookup: CDR1 DFQATT, CDR2 SNEGSKA (reference sequence). The CDR3 has 16 residues. The CDR3, as DNA: TGCAGTGCTCCTAACTACGGACAGGCACCGAACACTGGAGCTTTCTTT. It is translated as CSAPNYGQAPNTGAFF.

This clonotype has at least ten counts. The genes are TRBV15 and TRBJ1-1; D uncertain. CDR1 and CDR2 (germline): LNHNV, YYDKDF (reference sequence). V lost 3 bases and J 2 bases, leaving 4 bases between the germline ends. The CDR3 length is 12 residues. The CDR3 is CATSRGNTEAFF. DNA for the CDR3: TGTGCCACCAGCAGGGGAAACACTGAAGCTTTCTTT.

This rearrangement joins TRBV12-3 or TRBV12-4 to TRBJ2-3; perhaps TRBD1 as D (6 bases). CDR3 length: 13 residues. Between the trimmed V and J ends, which lost 8 bases and 4 bases, there was a span of 13 bases. The CDR3 loop is CASRGQGPDTQYF. The CDR3 DNA sequence: TGTGCCAGCCGAGGGCAGGGGCCAGATACGCAGTATTTT.

In this sample, this clonotype turned up many times. The chain carries TRBV20-1 and TRBJ2-7; 8 nucleotides line up with TRBD2. CDR1 is DFQATT and CDR2 is SNEGSKA in the germline V gene (reference sequence). The CDR3 loop spans 15 amino acids. Losses at the gene ends were 0 bases for V and 3 bases for J; bases not matched to a gene: 7. The CDR3 DNA reads as TGCAGTGCTAGAGATAGGGCTAGCGGGCTCTACGAGCAGTACTTC. It translates to CSARDRASGLYEQYF.